Listed here is a single T cell receptor beta chain. The data were taken from a study of blood T cell repertoires in COVID-19. Assay used: immunoSEQ multiplex PCR; TCRdb lists only in-frame clones, some missing. The sample has some 150,000 clones, around 87% seen once. The V gene's germline CDR1 is SEHNR and CDR2 FQNEAQ (reference sequence). With V trimmed by 5 bases and J by 3 bases, 7 bases remained unmatched. The CDR3 is 14 amino acids. The chain combines TRBV7-9 with TRBJ2-7; 7 nucleotides match TRBD1. Sequencing was performed on peripheral blood. This TCR derives from a man between 18 and 29 years old with active or convalescent COVID-19. The CDR3 nucleotides are TGTGCCAGCAGCCCGACAGGGTCTATCTACGAGCAGTACTTC. Its protein is CASSPTGSIYEQYF.